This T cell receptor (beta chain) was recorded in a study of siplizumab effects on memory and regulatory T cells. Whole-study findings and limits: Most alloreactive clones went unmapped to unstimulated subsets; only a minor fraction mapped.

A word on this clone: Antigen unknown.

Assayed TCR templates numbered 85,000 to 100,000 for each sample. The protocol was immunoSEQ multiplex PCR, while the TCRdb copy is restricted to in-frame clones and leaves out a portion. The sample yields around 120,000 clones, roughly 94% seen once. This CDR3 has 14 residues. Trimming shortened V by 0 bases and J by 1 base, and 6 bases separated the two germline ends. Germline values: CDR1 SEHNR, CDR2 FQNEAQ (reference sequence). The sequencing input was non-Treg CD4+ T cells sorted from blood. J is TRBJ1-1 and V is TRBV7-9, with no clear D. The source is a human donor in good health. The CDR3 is CASSLALGNTEAFF. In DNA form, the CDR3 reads TGTGCCAGCAGCTTAGCGCTCGGGAACACTGAAGCTTTCTTT.